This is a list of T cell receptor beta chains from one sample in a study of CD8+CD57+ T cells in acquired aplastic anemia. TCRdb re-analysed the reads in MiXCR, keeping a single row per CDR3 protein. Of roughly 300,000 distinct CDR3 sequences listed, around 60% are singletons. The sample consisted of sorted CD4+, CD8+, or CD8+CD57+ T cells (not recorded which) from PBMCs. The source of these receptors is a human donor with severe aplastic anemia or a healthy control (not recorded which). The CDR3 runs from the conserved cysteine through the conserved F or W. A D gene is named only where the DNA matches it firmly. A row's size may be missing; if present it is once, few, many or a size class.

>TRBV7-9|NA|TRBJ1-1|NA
CASSLPGGRAEAFF
TGTGCCAGCAGTCTCCCGGGAGGACGGGCTGAAGCTTTCTTT
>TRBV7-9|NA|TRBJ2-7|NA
CASGTAEREQYF
TGTGCCAGCGGGACGGCGGAGAGGGAGCAGTACTTC
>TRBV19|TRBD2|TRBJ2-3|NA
CASMPAGVADTQYF
TGTGCCAGTATGCCAGCGGGAGTAGCAGATACGCAGTATTTT
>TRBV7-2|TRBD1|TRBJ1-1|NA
CASSKDRVETEAFF
TGTGCCAGCAGCAAGGACAGGGTAGAGACTGAAGCTTTCTTT
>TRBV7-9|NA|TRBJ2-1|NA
CASSFVGGEGAQFF
TGTGCCAGCAGCTTTGTCGGGGGCGAGGGCGCGCAGTTCTTC
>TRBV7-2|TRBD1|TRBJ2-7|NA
CASSREGQLPGEQYF
TGTGCCAGCAGTCGAGAGGGACAGCTCCCGGGCGAGCAGTACTTC
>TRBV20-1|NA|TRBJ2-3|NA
CSARNRETDFNEQYF
TGCAGTGCTAGAAATAGGGAGACAGACTTCAATGAGCAGTATTTT
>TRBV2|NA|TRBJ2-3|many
CASSVSTGVFDTQYF
TGTGCCAGCAGTGTGAGTACGGGAGTGTTTGATACGCAGTATTTT
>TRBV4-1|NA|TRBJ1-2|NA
CASSQGELNYGYTF
TGCGCCAGCAGCCAAGGGGAGCTTAACTATGGCTACACCTTC
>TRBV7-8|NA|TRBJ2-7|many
CASNKGDTYEQYF
TGTGCCAGCAACAAAGGAGATACCTACGAGCAGTACTTC
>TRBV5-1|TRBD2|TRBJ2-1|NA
CASSSEGRGGGADEQFF
TGCGCCAGCAGCTCCGAAGGGAGGGGCGGAGGGGCAGATGAGCAGTTCTTC
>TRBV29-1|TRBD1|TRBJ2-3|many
CSVGTGISTDTQYF
TGCAGCGTCGGGACAGGGATTAGCACAGATACGCAGTATTTT
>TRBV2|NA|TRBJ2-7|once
CASSEGAGLREQYF
TGTGCCAGCAGTGAAGGGGCAGGCCTCAGGGAGCAGTACTTC
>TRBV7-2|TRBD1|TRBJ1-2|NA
CASSLATGALSGYTF
TGTGCCAGCAGCTTAGCGACAGGGGCTTTGAGTGGCTACACCTTC
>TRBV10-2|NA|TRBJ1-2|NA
CASSDEAANYGYTF
TGCGCCAGCAGTGACGAGGCAGCTAACTATGGCTACACCTTC
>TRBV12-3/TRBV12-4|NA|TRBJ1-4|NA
CASSLEGYLNEKLFF
TGTGCCAGCAGTTTAGAGGGCTACCTTAATGAAAAACTGTTTTTT
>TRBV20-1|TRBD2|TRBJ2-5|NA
CSARDGTSGRGTQYF
TGCAGTGCTAGAGATGGGACTAGCGGGAGGGGGACCCAGTACTTC
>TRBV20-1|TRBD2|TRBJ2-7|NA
CSGVGFGTSGDSIPYEQYF
TGCAGTGGCGTCGGGTTCGGGACTAGCGGGGATAGCATCCCCTACGAGCAGTACTTC
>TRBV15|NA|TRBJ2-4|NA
CATSRDITGGAKNIQYF
TGTGCCACCAGCAGAGATATAACAGGAGGAGCCAAAAACATTCAGTACTTC
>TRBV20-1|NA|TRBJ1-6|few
CSALGRVGSPLHF
TGCAGTGCCCTCGGCAGGGTGGGATCACCCCTCCACTTT
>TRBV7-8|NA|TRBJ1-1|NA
CASSLGSGQVNTEAFF
TGTGCCAGCAGCTTAGGATCTGGTCAGGTAAACACTGAAGCTTTCTTT
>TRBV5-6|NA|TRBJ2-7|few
CASSILGTSYEQYF
TGTGCCAGTAGTATTCTTGGCACCTCCTACGAGCAGTACTTC
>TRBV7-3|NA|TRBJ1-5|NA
CASSLAGQGVDQPQHF
TGTGCCAGCAGCTTGGCAGGGCAGGGTGTGGATCAGCCCCAGCATTTT
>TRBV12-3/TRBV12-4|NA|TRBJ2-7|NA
CASSSYGYEQYF
TGTGCCAGCAGTTCTTACGGTTACGAGCAGTACTTC
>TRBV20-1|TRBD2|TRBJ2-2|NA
CSAIGGPSGGDTGELFF
TGCAGTGCTATTGGAGGGCCTAGCGGGGGCGACACCGGGGAGCTGTTTTTT
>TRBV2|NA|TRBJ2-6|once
CASLRILRDSQSSGANVLTF
TGTGCCAGCCTCCGTATCCTTCGGGACTCCCAAAGCTCTGGGGCCAACGTCCTGACTTTC
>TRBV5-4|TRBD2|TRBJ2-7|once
CASSLVLAGQFEQYF
TGTGCCAGCAGCTTGGTTTTAGCGGGGCAATTCGAGCAGTACTTC
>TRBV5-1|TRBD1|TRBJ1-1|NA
CASSQGTGGTKNTEAFF
TGCGCCAGCAGTCAGGGGACAGGGGGAACTAAGAACACTGAAGCTTTCTTT
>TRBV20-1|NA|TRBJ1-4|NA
CSASSHRWSEKLFF
TGCAGTGCTTCTTCACACAGGTGGAGCGAAAAACTGTTTTTT
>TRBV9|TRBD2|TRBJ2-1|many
CASSVERVGSGGLNNEQFF
TGTGCCAGCAGCGTAGAGCGGGTCGGGAGCGGGGGCCTTAACAATGAGCAGTTCTTC
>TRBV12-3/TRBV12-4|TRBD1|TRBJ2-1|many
CASSLLGQGNNEQFF
TGTGCCAGCAGTCTCCTCGGACAGGGGAACAATGAGCAGTTCTTC
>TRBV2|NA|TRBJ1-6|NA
CATKRSSYNSPLHF
TGTGCCACCAAGAGGAGCTCCTATAATTCACCCCTCCACTTT
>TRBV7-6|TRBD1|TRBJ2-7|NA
CASSRRQGASDEQYF
TGTGCCAGCAGCCGCAGACAGGGGGCTTCGGACGAGCAGTACTTC
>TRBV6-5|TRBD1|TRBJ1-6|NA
CASSPQGANRNSPLHF
TGTGCCAGCAGTCCTCAGGGGGCCAATAGGAATTCACCCCTCCACTTT
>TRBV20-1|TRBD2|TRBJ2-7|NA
CSARVAGGSYEQYF
TGCAGTGCTAGAGTAGCGGGGGGCTCCTACGAGCAGTACTTC
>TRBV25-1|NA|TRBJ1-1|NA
CASTGLNTEAFF
TGTGCCAGCACTGGCCTGAACACTGAAGCTTTCTTT
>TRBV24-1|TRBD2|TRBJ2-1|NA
CATSEGTSGGYNEQFF
TGTGCCACCAGTGAGGGGACTAGCGGGGGATACAATGAGCAGTTCTTC
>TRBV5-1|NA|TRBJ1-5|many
CASSLQINQPQHF
TGCGCCAGCAGCTTGCAGATCAATCAGCCCCAGCATTTT
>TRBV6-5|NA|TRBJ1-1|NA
CASRRDTEAFF
TGTGCCAGCAGAAGGGACACTGAAGCTTTCTTT
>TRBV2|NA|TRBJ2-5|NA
CASSVPNKQTQYF
TGTGCCAGCAGTGTTCCAAATAAGCAGACCCAGTACTTC
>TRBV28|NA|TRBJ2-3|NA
CASTDLKQTDTQYF
TGTGCCAGCACGGACCTTAAACAAACAGATACGCAGTATTTT